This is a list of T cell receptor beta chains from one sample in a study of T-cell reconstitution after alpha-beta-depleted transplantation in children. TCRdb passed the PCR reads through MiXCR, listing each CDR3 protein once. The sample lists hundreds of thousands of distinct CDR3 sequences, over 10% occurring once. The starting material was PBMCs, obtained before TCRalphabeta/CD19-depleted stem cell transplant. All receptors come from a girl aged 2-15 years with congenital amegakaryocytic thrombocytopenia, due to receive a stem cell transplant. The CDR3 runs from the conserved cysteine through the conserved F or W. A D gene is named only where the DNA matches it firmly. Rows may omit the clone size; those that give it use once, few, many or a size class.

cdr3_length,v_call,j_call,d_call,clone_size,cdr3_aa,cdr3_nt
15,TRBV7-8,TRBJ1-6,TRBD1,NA,CASSREQGHNSPLHF,TGTGCCAGCAGCAGGGAACAGGGGCATAATTCACCCCTCCACTTT
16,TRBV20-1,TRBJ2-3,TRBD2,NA,CSARGWLAESTDTQYF,TGCAGTGCTAGAGGTTGGCTAGCGGAGAGCACAGATACGCAGTATTTT
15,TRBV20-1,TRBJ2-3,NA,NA,CSARGFGIPTDTQYF,TGCAGTGCTAGAGGATTCGGGATCCCCACAGATACGCAGTATTTT
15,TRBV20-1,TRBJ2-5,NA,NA,CSASPAFLREETQYF,TGCAGTGCTAGTCCGGCCTTCCTAAGAGAAGAGACCCAGTACTTC
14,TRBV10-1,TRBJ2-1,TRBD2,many,CASSKAGGSHEQFF,TGCGCCAGCAGTAAAGCGGGAGGGTCGCATGAGCAGTTCTTC
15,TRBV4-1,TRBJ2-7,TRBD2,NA,CASSQLAGDSYEQYF,TGCGCCAGCAGCCAACTAGCGGGAGACTCCTACGAGCAGTACTTC
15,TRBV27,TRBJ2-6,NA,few,CASSFLPTGANVLTF,TGTGCCAGCAGTTTCTTACCCACTGGGGCCAACGTCCTGACTTTC
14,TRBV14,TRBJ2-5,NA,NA,CASSQDLRVETQYF,TGTGCCAGCAGCCAAGATCTCAGGGTTGAGACCCAGTACTTC
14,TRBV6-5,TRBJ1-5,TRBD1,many,CASSYRTGVDAQHF,TGTGCCAGCAGTTATCGGACAGGGGTTGATGCCCAGCATTTT
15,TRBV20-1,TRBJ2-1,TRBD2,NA,CSARTSGSLDHEQFF,TGCAGTGCCAGGACTAGCGGGAGCTTGGACCATGAGCAGTTCTTC
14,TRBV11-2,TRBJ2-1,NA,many,CASSVPDYYNEQFF,TGTGCCAGCAGCGTGCCGGACTACTACAATGAGCAGTTCTTC
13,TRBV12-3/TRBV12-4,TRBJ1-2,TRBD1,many,CASSPGNRGGYTF,TGTGCCAGCAGTCCAGGCAACAGGGGTGGCTACACCTTC
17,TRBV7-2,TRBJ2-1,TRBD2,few,CASSLMFSGSFGDEQFF,TGTGCCAGCAGCTTAATGTTCAGCGGGAGTTTCGGGGATGAGCAGTTCTTC
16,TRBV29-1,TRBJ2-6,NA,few,CSVEDPTTSGANVLTF,TGCAGCGTTGAAGATCCCACCACCTCTGGGGCCAACGTCCTGACTTTC
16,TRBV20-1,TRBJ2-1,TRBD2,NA,CSARVAGTSGYNEQFF,TGCAGTGCTAGAGTCGCCGGGACTAGCGGGTACAATGAGCAGTTCTTC
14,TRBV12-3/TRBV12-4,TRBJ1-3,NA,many,CASRRAGLGNTIYF,TGTGCCAGCAGGCGGGCCGGGCTCGGAAACACCATATATTTT
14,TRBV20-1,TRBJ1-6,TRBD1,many,CSATGTGLNSPLHF,TGCAGTGCTACCGGGACAGGCTTGAATTCACCCCTCCACTTT
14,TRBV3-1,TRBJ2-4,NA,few,CASSPAGSGNIQYF,TGTGCCAGCAGCCCGGCCGGGTCCGGGAACATTCAGTACTTC
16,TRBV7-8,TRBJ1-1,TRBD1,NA,CASTHQTGLMNTEAFF,TGTGCCAGCACCCACCAGACAGGGCTAATGAACACTGAAGCTTTCTTT
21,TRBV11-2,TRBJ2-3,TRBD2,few,CASSLVGTTELAGASTDTQYF,TGTGCCAGCAGCTTAGTTGGGACTACAGAGCTGGCGGGAGCAAGCACAGATACGCAGTATTTT
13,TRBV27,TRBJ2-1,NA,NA,CASSLWTPSEQFF,TGTGCCAGCAGTTTGTGGACCCCTAGTGAGCAGTTCTTC
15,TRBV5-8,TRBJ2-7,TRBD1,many,CASKRPGTATYEQYF,TGTGCCAGTAAAAGACCCGGGACAGCTACCTACGAGCAGTACTTC
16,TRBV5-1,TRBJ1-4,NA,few,CASSMSGPAANEKLFF,TGCGCCAGCAGCATGTCAGGGCCCGCAGCTAATGAAAAACTGTTTTTT
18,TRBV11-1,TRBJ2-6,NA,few,CASSPSVGRVGGANVLTF,TGTGCCAGCAGCCCCTCGGTGGGCAGGGTTGGAGGGGCCAACGTCCTGACTTTC
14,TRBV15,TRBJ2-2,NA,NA,CATSLRAASGELFF,TGTGCCACCAGCCTGCGTGCGGCGAGCGGGGAGCTGTTTTTT
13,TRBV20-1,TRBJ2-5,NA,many,CSANTGGEETQYF,TGCAGTGCTAACACCGGGGGAGAAGAGACCCAGTACTTC
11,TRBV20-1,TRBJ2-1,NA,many,CSASRSEGQFF,TGCAGTGCTAGTCGATCCGAGGGGCAGTTCTTC
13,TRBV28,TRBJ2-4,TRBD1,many,CASNRQGAGIQYF,TGTGCCAGCAATCGACAGGGGGCAGGCATTCAGTACTTC
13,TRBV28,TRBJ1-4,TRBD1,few,CASEGQPNEKLFF,TGTGCCTCCGAGGGACAGCCTAATGAAAAACTGTTTTTT
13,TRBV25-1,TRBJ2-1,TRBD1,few,CASSRRGLNEQFF,TGTGCCAGCAGCCGTAGGGGGCTCAATGAGCAGTTCTTC
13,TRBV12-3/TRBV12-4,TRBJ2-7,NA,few,CASSFFLHYEQYF,TGTGCCAGCAGTTTTTTTCTACACTACGAGCAGTACTTC
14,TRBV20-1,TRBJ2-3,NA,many,CSASGWQKKLTQYF,TGCAGTGCTAGCGGGTGGCAGAAGAAGCTTACGCAGTATTTT
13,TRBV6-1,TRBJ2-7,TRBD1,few,CASTGTVFREQYF,TGTGCCAGCACCGGGACAGTCTTTCGCGAGCAGTACTTC
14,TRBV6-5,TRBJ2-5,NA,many,CASSTNGLQETQYF,TGTGCCAGCAGTACTAATGGACTACAAGAGACCCAGTACTTC
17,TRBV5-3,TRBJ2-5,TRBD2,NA,CAMGLGLAGRGGETQYF,TGTGCCATGGGCTTGGGTCTAGCGGGAAGAGGAGGAGAGACCCAGTACTTC
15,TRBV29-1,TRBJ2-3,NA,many,CSVTTRRVGTDTQYF,TGCAGCGTGACAACCCGGAGGGTGGGCACAGATACGCAGTATTTT
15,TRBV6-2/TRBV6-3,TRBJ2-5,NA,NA,CASRTNFKDQETQYF,TGTGCCAGCAGAACCAACTTCAAGGACCAAGAGACCCAGTACTTC
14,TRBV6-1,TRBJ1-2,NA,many,CASRDRPWSGGYTF,TGTGCCAGCAGGGACCGGCCTTGGAGCGGTGGCTACACCTTC
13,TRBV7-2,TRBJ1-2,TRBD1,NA,CASSRDRGDGYTF,TGTGCCAGCTCCCGAGACAGGGGCGATGGCTACACCTTC
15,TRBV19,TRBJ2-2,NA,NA,CATARLLADTGELFF,TGTGCCACCGCGCGCCTCCTCGCTGACACCGGGGAGCTGTTTTTT
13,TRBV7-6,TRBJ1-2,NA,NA,CASSLGLRDGYTF,TGTGCCAGCAGCTTAGGTCTCCGGGACGGCTACACCTTC
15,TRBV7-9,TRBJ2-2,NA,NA,CASVGGPARTGELFF,TGTGCCAGCGTTGGCGGACCGGCGCGTACCGGGGAGCTGTTTTTT